Reported below is one T cell receptor beta chain. Its antigen has not been determined. No much larger clonotype is one base removed from it; base qualities were not supplied. Libraries were built with the immunoSEQ multiplex PCR assay. Genomic DNA was extracted from the sorted cells, and the TCR beta V, D and J regions were sequenced using the automated high-throughput method of Adaptive Biotechnologies. A two-step, bias-controlled multiplex PCR was used to amplify the CDR3 regions. An Illumina instrument was used to sequence the amplified TCR beta libraries. Processing in the source paper ran as follows. The demultiplexed reads were processed to cut down on amplification and sequencing bias, and the IMGT database was used to assign CDR3 sequences to gene families. ImmunoSEQ software version 2.0 was used to analyze repertoire data. Out-of-frame sequences and sequences with stop codons in the CDR3 were removed from clonotype lists. Any clonotype with a frequency under 0.01% was left out, since that frequency corresponded to less than one cell. Richness was calculated by dividing observed richness by input cell number, and evenness was calculated by dividing Shannon entropy by log observed richness. To measure repertoire diversity and how similar the repertoire was between time points, Simpson diversity and Morisita-Horn overlap indices were applied. Each clonotype was placed into one of four groups: dominant (>1%), sub-dominant (0.5-0.99%), low abundance (0.1-0.49%) or lowest abundance (<0.1%). The germline index was obtained by subtracting total nucleotide additions from total CDR3 length and then dividing the result by total CDR3 length. This immuneACCESS table, as held by TCRdb, lists in-frame sequences with V and J called but not all clones. Of the missing ones, under half trace to an unresolved V gene in checked studies; the others have no known cause. The V and J calls and clone size were taken over from that table, and D and trimming were inferred from the DNA. Here the sample has tens of thousands of clones; over 85% occur a single time. 0.95% to 1.1% of the sample rests with the top ten.

This entry comes from a study of memory CD8 T cells in hepatitis C reinfection (TCRdb year 2017). Notes on the research overall: Among the donors, three cleared two back-to-back HCV infections on their own, whereas two got rid of a primary infection but ended up chronically infected after reinfection. In the reinfection study, participants who had previously resolved an HCV infection were followed up every 3 months. Pre-reinfection samples were taken from 55 to 20 weeks before reinfection was detected. Between the late 2000s and the early 2010s, roughly five reinfection cases with stored pre-reinfection samples were identified. Across an HCV reinfection episode in about 5 donors, the study followed the TCR beta repertoire of virus-specific CD8 T cells over time. A case counted as HCV reinfection when an HCV RNA test came back positive after two negative tests taken at least 60 days apart.

What the study reported, not specific to this receptor: Because only a few donors were included, definitive conclusions about public clonotypes linked to secondary clearance could not be reached by the study.

Looking up the germline V gene yields CDR1 SGDLS and CDR2 YYNGEE. V lost 1 base and J lost 10 bases, and the count of bases not matched to a germline gene is 7. The CDR3 runs 14 amino acids, cysteine and phenylalanine included. The kept DNA is CDR3 alone, 42 bases in frame from the first base. According to the study, the label for this sample's time point signals: pre-reinfection, 55 to 20 weeks before reinfection detection. TCR sequencing was performed on the sorted cells directly ex vivo, without any in vitro expansion beforehand. Donors were people who inject drugs enrolled in the Montreal Acute Hepatitis C Cohort Study (HEPCO) in Canada. Total naive CD8 T cells, sorted as viable CD3+ CD8+ CD45RO-, came from two donors at all three reinfection time points as controls. Before sorting, cryopreserved peripheral blood mononuclear cells were thawed, and CD8 T cells were purified from the thawed cells. CD8 T cells were enriched by negative selection with the MACS CD8+ T cell Isolation Kit. Cells were sorted on a BD FACSAria II sorter using FACSDiva software, and FlowJo was used for data analysis.

The material sequenced was naive CD8+ T cells sorted from blood. Explained via the paper, the cell subset or site label denotes: total naive CD8+CD45RO- T cells. The sequence links TRBV9 to TRBJ2-1, and TRBD2 aligns with 8 junction nucleotides. The receptor was derived from a man between 18 and 35 years old with hepatitis C virus infection. The CDR3 sequence is CASSVQSSGNEQFF. The DNA sequence is given as TGTGCCAGCAGCGTACAGAGTAGCGGGAACGAGCAGTTCTTC. The entire variable domain, with the stretches around the CDR3 drawn from the reference TRBV9 and TRBJ2-1 proteins, is DSGVTQTPKHLITATGQRVTLRCSPRSGDLSVYWYQQSLDQGLQFLIQYYNGEERAKGNILERFSAQQFPDLHSELNLSSLELGDSALYFCASSVQSSGNEQFFGPGTRLTVL.